At least ten counts were recorded for the clone carrying this TCR beta chain. Its antigen is currently unknown. A single record per CDR3 protein comes from TCRdb applying MiXCR to the 5' RACE reads. The repertoire has 100,000 or so distinct CDR3 sequences, about 4.4% of them found once; the top ten carry approximately 22%. This sample is drawn from a study of spatial heterogeneity in lung cancer. At the level of the study: Sequencing consistently turned up more beta-chain sequences than alpha-chain sequences. Tumor-region TCR transcript counts correlated strongly with a T cell module score from matched bulk RNA-seq.

Study results and caveats: Regional and ubiquitous nonsynonymous mutations were tracked by counts of regional and ubiquitous expanded TCRs, respectively. Mutation tallies in tumors tracked expanded intratumoral alpha and beta TCR counts.

As to time point: sample taken at primary tumor resection. Unsorted tumor, nontumor lung tissue or cryopreserved PBMC supplied the whole RNA. V dropped 5 bases and J dropped 8 bases, with 11 bases sitting between them. The germline gives CDR1 MDHEN, CDR2 SYDVKM. This CDR3 region has 12 residues. Here the sequenced sample was lung tumor tissue, taken at surgery. The receptor was derived from a male donor with early-stage non-small cell lung cancer. The chain links TRBV28 to TRBJ2-3; TRBD2 is a possible D gene (6 bases). CDR3: CASSDRAGTQYF. DNA for the CDR3: TGTGCCAGCAGTGATCGAGCGGGTACGCAGTATTTT.